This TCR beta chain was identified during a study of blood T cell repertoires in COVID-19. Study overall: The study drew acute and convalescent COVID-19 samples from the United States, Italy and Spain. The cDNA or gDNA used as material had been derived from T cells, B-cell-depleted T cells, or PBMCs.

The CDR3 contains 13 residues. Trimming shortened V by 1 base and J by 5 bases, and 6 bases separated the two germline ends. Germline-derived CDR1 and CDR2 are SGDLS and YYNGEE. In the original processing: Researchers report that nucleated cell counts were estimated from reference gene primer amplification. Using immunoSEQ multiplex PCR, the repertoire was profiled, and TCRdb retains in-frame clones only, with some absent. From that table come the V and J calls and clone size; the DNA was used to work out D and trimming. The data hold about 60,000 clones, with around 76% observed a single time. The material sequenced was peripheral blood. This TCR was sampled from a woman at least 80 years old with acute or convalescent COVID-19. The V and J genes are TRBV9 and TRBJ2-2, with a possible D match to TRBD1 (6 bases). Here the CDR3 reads CASSVTGTGELFF. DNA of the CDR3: TGTGCCAGCAGCGTAACAGGGACCGGGGAGCTGTTTTTT.